This T cell receptor (beta chain) was profiled in a study of blood T cell repertoires in COVID-19. Overall study context: Acute and convalescent COVID-19 samples came from the United States, Italy and Spain.

The protocol was immunoSEQ multiplex PCR, while the TCRdb copy is restricted to in-frame clones and leaves out a portion. The table includes around 260,000 clones, 91% detected once. CDR1 is MGHDK and CDR2 is SYGVNS in the germline V gene. The V and J ends lost 8 bases and 2 bases, in that order; junction bases with no gene match: 11. The CDR3 runs to 15 residues. The material sequenced was peripheral blood. The sequence came from a person aged 18 to 35 with COVID-19, enrolled during active disease. This rearrangement joins TRBV25-1 to TRBJ2-7; 8 nucleotides agree with TRBD1. CDR3 protein: CASGRGQGAPYEQYF. Written as DNA, the CDR3 is TGTGCCAGCGGAAGGGGGCAGGGGGCTCCCTACGAGCAGTACTTC.